This TCR beta chain was found in a study of T cells in Graves' hyperthyroidism and ophthalmopathy. Study-level findings and limits: The authors' 13 V-J model separated ophthalmopathy from stable hyperthyroidism.

At least ten counts were recorded for this clonotype. Its antigen is not identified. Amplified TCR beta CDR3 regions came from RNA transcripts. The primer set for the first-round RT-PCR of the TCR CDR3 was HTBI. TCRdb reprocessed the multiplex PCR reads with MiXCR, giving one entry per CDR3 protein. The sample records approximately 640,000 distinct CDR3 sequences, about a sixth being singletons. CDR1 and CDR2 from the germline V gene are MNHNY and SVGAGI (reference sequence). Trimming removed 2 bases at V and 9 bases at J, with 8 bases between. The length of the CDR3 is 12 residues. The chain carries TRBV6-6 and TRBJ2-1; no firm D call. The receptor was isolated from a woman in her thirties with Graves' hyperthyroidism. The material sequenced was blood. The CDR3 loop reads CASSYPLGEQFF. In DNA form, the CDR3 reads TGTGCCAGCAGTTACCCTCTCGGTGAGCAGTTCTTC.